These T cell receptor beta chains were read from a single sample in a study of spatial heterogeneity in lung cancer. TCRdb reprocessed the 5' RACE reads via MiXCR and lists one record per CDR3 protein. The table shows around 100,000 distinct CDR3 sequences, with 4.4% occurring only once. Sequenced material: lung tumor tissue, taken at surgery. Source of these receptors: a male donor with early-stage non-small cell lung cancer. CDR3s include the opening cysteine and the closing phenylalanine or tryptophan. The order of the fields is clone size, V gene, J gene, D gene, CDR3 protein, CDR3 DNA. D genes are given only for firm matches. Where a row states a size, it is once, few, many or the class of an expanded clone; other rows omit it.

.,TRBV15,TRBJ2-7,.,CATSGTWGGRTSYEQYF,TGTGCCACCAGCGGAACCTGGGGAGGCCGAACCTCCTACGAGCAGTACTTC
many,TRBV5-1,TRBJ2-6,.,CASRGRYQSGANVLTF,TGCGCCAGCAGGGGCAGGTACCAGTCTGGGGCCAACGTCCTGACTTTC
many,TRBV28,TRBJ1-4,.,CASSSPSPGKLFF,TGTGCCAGCAGTTCCCCGTCTCCTGGAAAACTGTTTTTT
.,TRBV5-5,TRBJ2-5,.,CASSLGQARETQYF,TGTGCCAGCAGCTTGGGGCAGGCTCGGGAGACCCAGTACTTC
few,TRBV7-9,TRBJ2-3,.,CASSLGVEGNTDTQYF,TGTGCCAGCAGCTTAGGGGTCGAAGGAAACACAGATACGCAGTATTTT
many,TRBV7-9,TRBJ2-3,.,CASSLPHGSDTQYF,TGTGCCAGCAGCTTACCCCACGGGTCAGATACGCAGTATTTT
.,TRBV20-1,TRBJ1-2,.,CSARELLGTGTYGYTF,TGCAGTGCTAGGGAACTACTTGGGACGGGGACCTATGGCTACACCTTC
many,TRBV2,TRBJ1-6,.,CASTDSAPLHF,TGTGCCAGCACTGACTCGGCACCCCTCCACTTT
many,TRBV11-2,TRBJ2-5,.,CASRSLGLQETQYF,TGTGCCAGCAGATCCCTGGGTCTCCAAGAGACCCAGTACTTC
many,TRBV12-3/TRBV12-4,TRBJ1-1,.,CASSLWERNTEAFF,TGTGCCAGCAGTTTATGGGAGAGGAACACTGAAGCTTTCTTT
many,TRBV9,TRBJ2-3,TRBD2,CASSAGLAVSTDTQYF,TGTGCCAGCAGCGCGGGACTAGCGGTCTCCACAGATACGCAGTATTTT
many,TRBV4-1,TRBJ2-7,.,CASSQFPPSMTYEQYF,TGCGCCAGCAGCCAGTTCCCCCCCAGTATGACCTACGAGCAGTACTTC
many,TRBV5-1,TRBJ1-1,.,CASSLALRGNTEAFF,TGCGCCAGCAGCTTGGCTCTGCGCGGGAACACTGAAGCTTTCTTT
few,TRBV12-5,TRBJ2-3,.,CASGLDRVDTQYF,TGTGCTAGTGGTTTGGACAGGGTAGATACGCAGTATTTT
many,TRBV7-8,TRBJ1-6,.,CASSFGPKDSPLHF,TGTGCCAGCAGCTTCGGCCCGAAGGATTCACCCCTCCACTTT
many,TRBV12-3/TRBV12-4,TRBJ2-1,TRBD2,CASSTSQREGITYNEQFF,TGTGCCAGCAGTACCTCTCAGCGGGAGGGGATTACCTACAATGAGCAGTTCTTC
many,TRBV6-2/TRBV6-3,TRBJ2-1,.,CASSAAGKEYNEQFF,TGTGCCAGCAGTGCGGCGGGGAAAGAGTACAATGAGCAGTTCTTC
.,TRBV7-9,TRBJ1-6,.,CASSSPLGINSPLHF,TGTGCCAGCAGCTCACCTCTAGGGATTAATTCACCCCTCCACTTT
few,TRBV12-3/TRBV12-4,TRBJ2-3,.,CASSPYPGGGQYF,TGTGCCAGCAGTCCATACCCTGGGGGGGGCCAGTATTTT
many,TRBV28,TRBJ1-2,.,CASSLTQYGYTF,TGTGCCAGCAGTTTAACCCAGTATGGCTACACCTTC
many,TRBV27,TRBJ2-5,TRBD1,CASSPTGYETQYF,TGTGCCAGCAGTCCGACAGGGTACGAGACCCAGTACTTC
many,TRBV28,TRBJ2-2,.,CASNPGLRGMTGELFF,TGTGCCAGCAACCCGGGACTTCGGGGAATGACCGGGGAGCTGTTTTTT
many,TRBV6-5,TRBJ2-2,.,CASTDMASGELFF,TGTGCCAGCACCGACATGGCGTCCGGGGAGCTGTTTTTT
few,TRBV14,TRBJ1-1,.,CASSPRPEGNTEAFF,TGTGCCAGCAGCCCCCGGCCCGAGGGGAACACTGAAGCTTTCTTT
many,TRBV15,TRBJ2-1,TRBD2,CATSRLRAQRESRVPEQFF,TGTGCCACCAGCAGACTTAGGGCACAGCGGGAGTCGAGGGTCCCTGAGCAGTTCTTC
.,TRBV7-9,TRBJ2-7,TRBD2,CASRASGVTYEQYF,TGTGCCAGCAGGGCTAGCGGGGTTACCTACGAGCAGTACTTC
many,TRBV12-3/TRBV12-4,TRBJ1-2,.,CASSFRETERKDGYTF,TGTGCCAGCAGTTTCCGAGAGACCGAAAGGAAGGACGGCTACACCTTC
many,TRBV7-9,TRBJ2-7,.,CASSPQGSSYEQYF,TGTGCCAGCAGCCCTCAGGGGAGCTCCTACGAGCAGTACTTC
.,TRBV7-9,TRBJ2-7,.,CASGSSPYEQYF,TGTGCCAGCGGTAGTAGTCCTTACGAGCAGTACTTC
many,TRBV6-5,TRBJ1-1,.,CASSYPGGAEAFF,TGTGCCAGCAGTTACCCTGGGGGCGCTGAAGCTTTCTTT
many,TRBV10-3,TRBJ2-5,.,CAISEGRAGTQYF,TGTGCCATCAGTGAGGGCAGGGCAGGGACCCAGTACTTC
.,TRBV2,TRBJ1-1,.,CASRFYGRGRAEAFF,TGTGCCAGCAGGTTCTACGGACGGGGTCGCGCCGAAGCTTTCTTT
many,TRBV20-1,TRBJ1-2,.,CSARDLSAASNDGYTF,TGCAGTGCTAGAGATCTTTCGGCAGCCTCAAACGATGGCTACACCTTC
many,TRBV29-1,TRBJ1-1,.,CSVGGSILNTEAFF,TGCAGCGTTGGGGGCTCCATACTCAACACTGAAGCTTTCTTT
many,TRBV21-1,TRBJ2-2,.,CASSRMRRKNTGELFF,TGTGCCAGCAGCAGGATGCGGAGGAAAAACACCGGGGAGCTGTTTTTT
many,TRBV28,TRBJ2-7,TRBD2,CASSWTGGFEQYF,TGTGCCAGCAGTTGGACGGGAGGGTTCGAGCAGTACTTC
.,TRBV5-1,TRBJ2-3,TRBD2,CASSPSGTSTDTQYF,TGCGCCAGCAGCCCTAGCGGTACTAGCACAGATACGCAGTATTTT
many,TRBV7-8,TRBJ2-1,TRBD2,CASSPSVPSGSNEQFF,TGTGCCAGCAGCCCTAGTGTCCCTAGCGGGAGCAATGAGCAGTTCTTC
many,TRBV3-1,TRBJ2-5,TRBD2,CASSQAASGGETQYF,TGTGCCAGCAGCCAAGCGGCTAGCGGGGGAGAGACCCAGTACTTC
many,TRBV6-5,TRBJ1-1,.,CASSVIEGAEAFF,TGTGCCAGCAGTGTCATAGAGGGAGCTGAAGCTTTCTTT
.,TRBV6-6,TRBJ2-5,TRBD2,CASGAGGVQETQYF,TGTGCCAGCGGTGCGGGAGGGGTCCAAGAGACCCAGTACTTC
many,TRBV28,TRBJ2-4,.,CASSPTSRLDIQYF,TGTGCCAGCAGTCCAACCTCCCGTTTAGACATTCAGTACTTC
few,TRBV20-1,TRBJ2-1,.,CSAPEEGGSYNEQFF,TGCAGTGCTCCCGAAGAGGGAGGTTCCTACAATGAGCAGTTCTTC
many,TRBV3-1,TRBJ1-1,.,CASSRGRGMEAFF,TGTGCCAGCAGCCGGGGCAGGGGCATGGAAGCTTTCTTT
many,TRBV24-1,TRBJ1-2,TRBD1,CATRTGGGGYTF,TGTGCCACCAGAACAGGGGGAGGAGGCTACACCTTC
.,TRBV20-1,TRBJ2-1,TRBD1,CSARDHLRGYGNEQFF,TGCAGTGCTAGAGATCACCTCAGGGGGTACGGAAATGAGCAGTTCTTC
many,TRBV12-3/TRBV12-4,TRBJ2-1,TRBD2,CASSLAPLAGDREQFF,TGTGCCAGCAGTTTAGCCCCACTAGCGGGAGATCGTGAGCAGTTCTTC
many,TRBV20-1,TRBJ1-5,.,CSAKGGIGNQPQHF,TGCAGTGCTAAGGGGGGTATAGGCAATCAGCCCCAGCATTTT
.,TRBV14,TRBJ2-3,.,CASSRLDRLTDTQYF,TGTGCCAGCAGCCGGCTCGACAGACTCACAGATACGCAGTATTTT
many,TRBV3-1,TRBJ2-1,TRBD2,CASSQGLAGVFGNEQFF,TGTGCCAGCAGCCAAGGACTAGCGGGAGTATTTGGCAATGAGCAGTTCTTC
many,TRBV6-6,TRBJ2-5,TRBD2,CASSSGTSGAIFGTQYF,TGTGCCAGCAGCTCCGGGACTAGCGGAGCGATCTTTGGAACCCAGTACTTC
many,TRBV20-1,TRBJ2-1,.,CSARDGSGGASYNEQFF,TGCAGTGCTAGAGATGGATCGGGTGGGGCCTCCTACAATGAGCAGTTCTTC